The following is a TCR beta chain sequence with its context. This clone came up once. Its antigen is unknown. Per-base quality was not reported, and no clone a single base away is much larger than it. The junction shows trimming of 0 bases on V and 3 bases on J, and the gene matches do not reach 4 bases of it. The germline V gene supplies CDR1 SGDLS and CDR2 YYNGEE. The CDR3, from cysteine to phenylalanine, totals 15 residues. Only the CDR3 part of the read is kept: 45 bases, read in frame from the first base. These data are taken from a study of T cell responses to AZD1222 COVID-19 vaccine (dated by TCRdb to the early 2020s). In the study overall: TCR sequencing covered 230 to 250 trial participants: 207 given two doses of AZD1222 and 26 given two doses of MenACWY control vaccine. Trial participants were enrolled into age subgroups of 18-55, 56-69 and 70-plus years, which contained 148, 28 and 57 TCR-sequenced participants, respectively.

Study-level results and caveats: Conclusions about previously exposed vaccinees are limited because only six or seven AZD1222 recipients were SARS-CoV-2 seropositive at baseline. After two AZD1222 doses, both the breadth and the depth of spike-specific TCRs were significantly higher than at day 0 and than in MenACWY recipients. In the small 56-69-year group, the increase in depth fell short of significance, most likely because of low power. Because no day 14 peak-response samples were available, repertoires were characterized only after the peak T cell response. Reportedly, close to half of the unique spike-specific TCRs recognized epitopes lying outside the regions that are mutated in the B.1.351 and B.1.1.7 variants. CD4 TCRs associated with the vaccine covered the entire spike protein, and the dominant responses were in regions 160-218 and 743-854. Participants were mostly white British, with more females than males. The authors suggested clonal diversity may have been underestimated.

The CDR3 regions of human TCRbeta chains were analyzed by immunosequencing. The authors' analysis ran thus. TCRs in the repertoires were matched against a reference library of SARS-CoV-2-specific TCRs that had been generated with the MIRA antigen-specificity platform. Breadth was defined as the fraction of unique TCRs that were SARS-CoV-2-associated, and depth was defined as the fraction of total T cells that were SARS-CoV-2-associated. Using the MIRA data, each spike-specific TCR was mapped to the spike region that the TCR reacts to and placed in a CD4 or CD8 class. Log10-transformed breadth and depth values were compared by one-way ANOVA with Sidak's multiple comparisons tests. What TCRdb holds here is the immuneACCESS table cut down to in-frame rearrangements. Part of the clones is not present; checked against another copy, under half of the missing clones reflect an unresolved V gene, and the others are unexplained. The V and J calls and clone size were taken over from that table, and D and trimming were inferred from the DNA. The sample contains about 110,000 clones, 70% to 90% of them found a single time. Of the sample, about 2.5% falls within the top ten clones.

The sample's time point label, in plain terms: about 28 days (+/-7) after the second vaccine dose. AZD1222 recipients with second doses at about 4 weeks or about 12 weeks were pooled, because spike-specific TCR depth and breadth did not differ between schedules. The vaccinee samples were drawn from two UK trials, COV001 and COV002, one of which was a single-blind randomized controlled phase 2/3 trial testing AZD1222 (ChAdOx1 nCoV-19) in healthy adults. For TCRbeta chain sequencing, PBMC samples from trial participants were taken at day 0 and at day 28 after the second dose. The sequencing used peripheral blood, collected 28 days after the second AZD1222 dose. The sequence is built from TRBV9 and TRBJ2-5, with 8 bases in between that match TRBD2. This TCR derives from an adult who received the AZD1222 COVID-19 vaccine. CDR3 reads: CASSVVGLAKETQYF. The DNA reads as follows: TGTGCCAGCAGCGTAGTTGGACTAGCAAAAGAGACCCAGTACTTC.